The 31 T cell receptor beta chains below all came from one sample that was sequenced in a study of Graves' ophthalmopathy and Graves' hyperthyroidism. Amplification of the TCR beta CDR3 regions used RNA transcripts (as template). The workflow started with a first-round RT-PCR run with HTBI primers and then moved on to a second-round multiplex PCR. Via MiXCR, TCRdb re-called the multiplex PCR reads, giving one row per CDR3 protein. The sample carries over a million distinct CDR3 sequences, roughly 35% recorded once. The source material was peripheral blood or thyroid tissue (not recorded which). The receptors here all came from an adult man with Graves' hyperthyroidism.

Ten or more counts support this clonotype. The rearrangement joins TRBV7-2 to TRBJ1-1; the D gene is possibly TRBD1 (6 bases). The V gene lost 2 bases and the J gene lost 6 bases, with 16 bases spanning the gap. Germline loops: CDR1 SGHTA, CDR2 FQGNSA. This CDR3 contains 15 residues. CDR3 DNA: TGTGCCAGCAGCTTACTCTTCGGACAGTCCCCTGAAGCTTTCTTT. This encodes CASSLLFGQSPEAFF.

This clonotype was found many times. The rearrangement links TRBV15 to TRBJ2-7, with a weak D call TRBD2 (7 bases). The CDR3 runs to 14 residues. CDR1 is LNHNV, CDR2 YYDKDF, per germline (reference sequence). Trimming stripped 0 bases from V and 6 bases from J, with 12 bases between. The CDR3 loop reads CATSRDRGGSEQYF. The CDR3 DNA reads TGTGCCACCAGCAGAGATAGGGGGGGCTCCGAGCAGTACTTC.

The genes are TRBV10-3 and TRBJ1-6; D perhaps matches TRBD1 (5 bases). The CDR3 extends over 13 amino acids. Germline V gene sequence: CDR1 ENHRY, CDR2 SYGVKD. Trimming removed 8 bases from V and 7 bases from J, with 12 bases in between. CDR3 loop: CAIEAAGNSPLHF. The DNA for the CDR3 is TGTGCCATCGAGGCGGCAGGGAATTCACCCCTCCACTTT.

This clonotype was counted between two and nine times. In nucleotides, the CDR3 is TGTGCCAGTAGAGACGGACTCTCGCAGTATTTT. Translation gives CASRDGLSQYF. The rearrangement joins TRBV19 to TRBJ2-3; D possibly corresponds to TRBD2 (5 bases). The germline V gene encodes CDR1 LNHDA and CDR2 SQIVND (reference sequence). The V end was cut by 6 bases, the J end by 10 bases, with 11 bases between. This CDR3 has 11 amino acids.

Only a few counts were recorded for this clonotype. V gene TRBV2 combines with J gene TRBJ2-3; D remains ambiguous. Germline loops: CDR1 SNHLY, CDR2 FYNNEI. V was clipped by 7 bases and J by 1 base, with 9 bases between them. The CDR3 is 13 residues long. The CDR3 DNA sequence: TGTGCCAGCACGGGTACAGGCACAGATACGCAGTATTTT. Residues: CASTGTGTDTQYF.

V gene TRBV7-2 combines with J gene TRBJ1-5, with TRBD1 identical over 10 bases. V shed 0 bases, J shed 5 bases, and the junction held 13 bases outside the gene matches. The germline V gene encodes CDR1 SGHTA and CDR2 FQGNSA. The CDR3 is 19 amino acids. The CDR3 nucleotides are TGTGCCAGCAGCTTAGCGAGACAGGGGGCAACGGGGCCGGATCAGCCCCAGCATTTT. It yields the protein CASSLARQGATGPDQPQHF. Full variable domain (missing parts from reference TRBV7-2 and TRBJ1-5): GAGVSQSPSNKVTEKGKDVELRCDPISGHTALYWYRQSLGQGLEFLIYFQGNSAPDKSGLPSDRFSAERTGGSVSTLTIQRTQQEDSAVYLCASSLARQGATGPDQPQHFGDGTRLSIL.

Turning to this clonotype: Given a much more abundant clone one base away, this may be a read error. The chain links TRBV12-3 or TRBV12-4 to TRBJ2-5; the match to TRBD2 covers 7 bases. Unmatched junction bases numbered 14, after V lost 11 bases and J lost 5 bases. The CDR3 runs 14 residues. The CDR3 DNA reads TGTGCCGGCACGCACAATACCGGGAGGGAGACCCAGTACTTC. Translated: CAGTHNTGRETQYF.

This chain links TRBV20-1 with TRBJ1-6, with 8 bases aligning to TRBD1. V trimming: 4 bases; J trimming: 1 base; junction bases outside the gene matches: 9. The CDR3 totals 17 residues. Germline CDR1 reads DFQATT; CDR2 reads SNEGSKA (reference sequence). The CDR3 DNA sequence: TGCAGTGCTACAGGGGGCGGAGGACAATCCTATAATTCACCCCTCCACTTT. This codes for CSATGGGGQSYNSPLHF.

This clonotype was recorded many times. The V and J genes are TRBV9 and TRBJ2-5, with 7 bases fitting TRBD2. CDR1 is SGDLS, CDR2 YYNGEE, per germline. Germline trimming cut 2 bases from V and 1 base from J; bases unmatched to any gene: 5. This CDR3 comprises 15 residues. The CDR3 bases are TGTGCCAGCAGCGTGAGCGGGAAGAGCCAAGAGACCCAGTACTTC. It yields the protein CASSVSGKSQETQYF.

The V and J genes are TRBV13 and TRBJ2-5, with 14 nucleotides matching TRBD2. The CDR3 spans 16 residues. Trimming cost V 5 bases and J 6 bases; bases outside gene matches: 8. CDR1 and CDR2 (germline): PRHDT, FYEKMQ (reference sequence). CDR3 DNA: TGTGCCAGCAGCCCCTTCGGGACTAGCGGGAGAAAGACCCAGTACTTC. It translates to CASSPFGTSGRKTQYF.

The gene calls are TRBV7-9 and TRBJ1-5, with D uncertain. CDR1 is SEHNR and CDR2 is FQNEAQ in the germline V gene (reference sequence). V gave up 1 base and J gave up 13 bases, with 11 bases separating them. CDR3 length: 12 amino acids. The chain's CDR3 is CASSLVDNNQHF. CDR3 DNA sequence: TGTGCCAGCAGCTTAGTCGATAACAATCAGCATTTT.

Ten or more counts support this clonotype. The chain combines TRBV7-8 with TRBJ1-1; 8 bases are a match to TRBD1. V shed 5 bases and J 10 bases; nucleotides not matched to a gene: 18. Germline V gene sequence: CDR1 SGHVS, CDR2 FQNEAQ. The CDR3 length is 16 residues. The CDR3 nucleotides are TGTGCCAGCAGCCCAAATACCGGGACAGGCTGGGGGTTAGCTTTCTTT. Translating it yields CASSPNTGTGWGLAFF. Drawing the rest from reference TRBV7-8 and TRBJ1-1, the complete variable domain is GAGVSQSPRYKVAKRGQDVALRCDPISGHVSLFWYQQALGQGPEFLTYFQNEAQLDKSGLPSDRFFAERPEGSVSTLKIQRTQQEDSAVYLCASSPNTGTGWGLAFFGQGTRLTVV.

This clonotype has just a few counts. This rearrangement joins TRBV7-9 to TRBJ1-1; D is ambiguous. V lost 7 bases to trimming and J lost 0 bases, with 12 bases between them. Germline lookup yields CDR1 SEHNR and CDR2 FQNEAQ (reference sequence). The CDR3 contains 14 residues. DNA for the CDR3: TGTGCCAGCACCGCCACCGGTGTGAACACTGAAGCTTTCTTT. Encoded protein: CASTATGVNTEAFF.

The rearrangement links TRBV2 to TRBJ2-5, with TRBD1 identical over 7 bases. Germline V gene lookup returns CDR1 SNHLY and CDR2 FYNNEI. The CDR3 consists of 14 residues. J was trimmed by 9 bases and V by 1 base; bases with no gene match: 8. CDR3 sequence: CASSEGRGILPQYF. The CDR3 region has the DNA TGTGCCAGCAGTGAAGGCAGGGGGATACTACCCCAGTACTTC. Full variable domain (outside the CDR3, taken from reference TRBV2 and TRBJ2-5): EPEVTQTPSHQVTQMGQEVILRCVPISNHLYFYWYRQILGQKVEFLVSFYNNEISEKSEIFDDQFSVERPDGSNFTLKIRSTKLEDSAMYFCASSEGRGILPQYFGPGTRLLVL.

The chain combines TRBV29-1 with TRBJ1-1; the D is unclear. V lost 5 bases, J lost 1 base, and 8 bases lay in between. CDR3 size: 12 residues. Germline assignment: CDR1 SQVTM and CDR2 ANQGSEA. The DNA of the CDR3 is TGCAGCGTTAGGTATGGGAACACTGAAGCTTTCTTT. Its translation: CSVRYGNTEAFF.

CDR3 DNA sequence: TGTGCCAGCAGTCGGACGGTGGACCTCTATGGCTACACCTTC. Encoded protein: CASSRTVDLYGYTF. The gene calls are TRBV6-6 and TRBJ1-2; no reliable D call. CDR1 is MNHNY and CDR2 is SVGAGI in the germline V gene (reference sequence). The CDR3 consists of 14 residues. Trimming stripped 5 bases from V and 4 bases from J, with 14 bases between.

In this sample, this clonotype turned up once. A much larger clone lies one base from this, so it may be a read error. The genes are TRBV4-3 and TRBJ1-6; possible D gene TRBD1, 6 bases. The CDR3 extends over 14 amino acids. Germline CDR1 is LGHNA and CDR2 is YSLEER. The CDR3 DNA sequence: TGCGCCAGCAGCCAAGCGAGGGGGAATTCACCCCCCCACTTT. Its translation is CASSQARGNSPPHF.

Ten or more counts support this clonotype. The CDR3 sequence: CSVVAGAYTGELFF. CDR3 DNA: TGCAGCGTTGTGGCGGGGGCCTACACCGGGGAGCTGTTTTTT. The V call is TRBV29-1, the J call TRBJ2-2; the D gene is possibly TRBD2 (7 bases). The CDR3 is 14 residues long. CDR1 SQVTM and CDR2 ANQGSEA come from the germline V gene. V was shortened by 4 bases and J by 3 bases, with 12 bases between the two germline ends.

This clonotype was seen a few times. This chain joins TRBV15 and TRBJ1-1; D is undetermined. Germline V gene sequence: CDR1 LNHNV, CDR2 YYDKDF (reference sequence). The V and J ends lost 6 bases and 3 bases respectively, with 11 bases between them. The CDR3 length is 13 residues. The CDR3 is CATSPDPYTEAFF. CDR3 sequence (DNA): TGTGCCACCAGTCCCGATCCATACACTGAAGCTTTCTTT. Based on the CDR3 plus reference TRBV15 and TRBJ1-1, the full variable domain is DAMVIQNPRYQVTQFGKPVTLSCSQTLNHNVMYWYQQKSSQAPKLLFHYYDKDFNNEADTPDNFQSRRPNTSFCFLDIRSPGLGDTAMYLCATSPDPYTEAFFGQGTRLTVV.

Concerning this clonotype itself: It may be a read error: a sequence one base away is much more abundant. The rearrangement uses TRBV5-5 and TRBJ1-2; weak D call: TRBD1 (6 bases). The V gene's germline CDR1 is SGHKS and CDR2 YYEKEE (reference sequence). This CDR3 has 11 amino acids. DNA for the CDR3: TGTACCAGCAGCTTGGGGGGCCACTACACCTTC. Translation: CTSSLGGHYTF.

The chain recombines TRBV7-8 with TRBJ1-5; possibly TRBD1 for D (5 bases). Germline V gives CDR1 SGHVS, CDR2 FQNEAQ. V dropped 7 bases and J dropped 1 base, with 17 bases sitting between them. CDR3 length: 16 amino acids. For the CDR3, the DNA is TGTGCCAGCACCGACCGGGGGAGGGTCAGCAATCAGCCCCAGCATTTT. It specifies CASTDRGRVSNQPQHF. The complete variable domain, with remaining parts taken from reference TRBV7-8 and TRBJ1-5, reads GAGVSQSPRYKVAKRGQDVALRCDPISGHVSLFWYQQALGQGPEFLTYFQNEAQLDKSGLPSDRFFAERPEGSVSTLKIQRTQQEDSAVYLCASTDRGRVSNQPQHFGDGTRLSIL.

In its sample, this clonotype was seen many times. V usage is TRBV7-8 and J usage is TRBJ1-3; D is possibly TRBD1 (6 bases). The CDR3 length is 15 residues. Germline CDR1 and CDR2: SGHVS and FQNEAQ. Trimming shortened V by 5 bases and J by 4 bases, and 15 bases separated the two germline ends. This chain's CDR3 is CASSLLGQQGNTIYF. The DNA of the CDR3 is TGTGCCAGCAGCCTACTCGGACAGCAAGGAAACACCATATATTTT.

This clonotype was observed at least ten times. V is TRBV7-2 and J is TRBJ1-6; D uncertain. The CDR3 has 14 residues. V was trimmed by 5 bases and J by 7 bases, leaving 12 bases between them. CDR1 SGHTA and CDR2 FQGNSA come from the germline V gene. As DNA, the CDR3 is TGTGCCAGCAGCCAAGAAACCTTAAATTCACCCCTCCACTTT. It is translated as CASSQETLNSPLHF.

The table lists this clonotype with many counts. The gene calls are TRBV20-1 and TRBJ2-7; D tentatively reads TRBD1 or TRBD2 (5 bases each). Trimming took 3 bases from V and 6 from J, leaving 9 bases between them. The length of the CDR3 is 11 residues. The germline CDR1 and CDR2 sequences are DFQATT and SNEGSKA (reference sequence). The CDR3 spells CSARPGTEQYF. CDR3 sequence (DNA): TGCAGTGCTAGGCCGGGGACCGAGCAGTACTTC.

A few counts support this clonotype. CDR3 nucleotide sequence: TGTGCCAGCAGCTTAGAATGGAGGGGGACTAGCGGGGCACAAGAGACCCAGTACTTC. Its protein is CASSLEWRGTSGAQETQYF. The gene calls are TRBV7-6 and TRBJ2-5, with 13 bases that match TRBD2. This CDR3 comprises 19 residues. CDR1 is SGHVS, CDR2 FNYEAQ, per germline. V was clipped by 1 base and J by 2 bases; unmatched bases: 10. The whole variable domain, remainder taken from reference TRBV7-6 and TRBJ2-5, is GAGVSQSPRYKVTKRGQDVALRCDPISGHVSLYWYRQALGQGPEFLTYFNYEAQQDKSGLPNDRFSAERPEGSISTLTIQRTEQRDSAMYRCASSLEWRGTSGAQETQYFGPGTRLLVL.

J is TRBJ2-5 and V is TRBV2, with 10 bases that match TRBD2. CDR1 is SNHLY and CDR2 is FYNNEI in the germline V gene. This CDR3 contains 12 residues. V lost 6 bases and J lost 7; bases outside the gene matches: 2. CDR3 sequence reads: CASRASGRTQYF. CDR3 nucleotides: TGTGCCAGCAGAGCTAGCGGGAGGACCCAGTACTTC.

At least ten counts were recorded for this clonotype. The V call is TRBV19, the J call TRBJ1-1, with D tentatively TRBD1 (6 bases). Trimming cost V 4 bases and J 3 bases, with 15 bases left between them. CDR3 size: 15 residues. In germline, CDR1 is LNHDA, CDR2 SQIVND (reference sequence). This chain's CDR3 is CASSSNAGADTEAFF. The CDR3 region has the DNA TGTGCCAGTAGTAGCAATGCAGGGGCGGACACTGAAGCTTTCTTT.

The sample holds a few counts of this clonotype. The DNA for the CDR3 is TGTGCCAGCAGCCGATCTACAGGGTCCTACGAGCAGTACTTC. This codes for CASSRSTGSYEQYF. V and J are TRBV5-4 and TRBJ2-7, with a possible D match to TRBD1 (6 bases). Trimming removed 4 bases from V and 1 base from J, with 12 bases in between. The germline V gene has CDR1 SGHNT and CDR2 YYREEE (reference sequence). The CDR3 contains 14 residues.

This chain connects TRBV18 to TRBJ2-7; D unresolved. From germline, CDR1 is KGHSH and CDR2 LQKENI. The CDR3 runs to 11 residues. Deletions cut 5 bases from V and 5 bases from J, with 7 bases between. CDR3 nucleotide sequence: TGTGCCAGCTCAGCTACGGACGAGCAGTACTTC. Translating gives CASSATDEQYF.

As regards this clonotype: A much larger clone differs by one base, so this may be a read error. This chain connects TRBV20-1 to TRBJ2-7, with TRBD2 as a possible D gene (5 bases). The CDR3 has 15 residues. Germline V gives CDR1 DFQATT, CDR2 SNEGSKA (reference sequence). The DNA of the CDR3 is TGCAGTGCTATGAATTGGCACGATGTAGACTACGGGCAGTACTTC. This codes for CSAMNWHDVDYGQYF.

This clonotype appeared a few times. The V call is TRBV12-3 or TRBV12-4, the J call TRBJ1-1; a possible D gene is TRBD1 (6 bases). This CDR3 is built from 14 residues. The V gene lost 8 bases and the J gene lost 0 bases, with 13 bases spanning the gap. The CDR3 DNA is TGTGCCAGCCATTGGGGGCGTCTGAACACTGAAGCTTTCTTT. Its translation is CASHWGRLNTEAFF.